The next 24 T cell receptor beta chains were all read from a single sample in a study of cytomegalovirus exposure and HLA in healthy donors. The PCR was carried out with 60 Vbeta primers and 13 Jbeta primers. The table came from immunoSEQ multiplex PCR; TCRdb's copy has only in-frame clones and leaves some out. The table lists tens of thousands of clones. Sequencing used PBMCs. These receptors all stem from a woman in her twenties or thirties in good health and CMV-seronegative.

The chain couples TRBV4-2 to TRBJ1-2; D is uncertain. The length of the CDR3 is 13 residues. V was shortened by 0 bases and J by 7 bases, with 9 bases between the two germline ends. Germline CDR1 LGHNA, CDR2 YNFKEQ. This CDR3 reads CASSQEPGTGYTF. CDR3 in DNA: TGTGCCAGCAGCCAAGAACCGGGAACTGGCTACACCTTC.

This sequence joins TRBV29-1 and TRBJ2-1, with TRBD2 as a possible D gene (6 bases). CDR3 length equals 13 residues. Germline CDR1 is SQVTM and CDR2 is ANQGSEA. The ends were cut back, 6 bases at V and 5 bases at J, with 14 bases in the middle. This CDR3 is CSVGGAPDNEQFF. The CDR3 nucleotides read TGCAGCGTGGGGGGTGCCCCCGACAATGAGCAGTTCTTC.

This rearrangement joins TRBV6-5 to TRBJ2-2; 7 nucleotides agree with TRBD1. V shed 2 bases and J 8 bases; nucleotides not matched to a gene: 5. The CDR3 runs 14 residues. The germline gives CDR1 MNHEY, CDR2 SVGAGI. The CDR3 loop reads CASSYATGVGELFF. Written as DNA, the CDR3 is TGTGCCAGCAGTTACGCCACAGGGGTGGGGGAGCTGTTTTTT.

The rearrangement links TRBV7-8 to TRBJ2-5; maybe TRBD1 (6 bases). The CDR3 is 13 residues long. Per germline, CDR1 SGHVS and CDR2 FQNEAQ. Deletions cut 1 base from V and 3 bases from J, with 6 bases between. The CDR3, as DNA: TGTGCCAGCAGCTTAGACAGGGAAGAGACCCAGTACTTC. It yields the protein CASSLDREETQYF.

The CDR3 region is CASSSGHTSTEAFF. CDR3 DNA: TGCGCCAGCAGCTCGGGACATACGTCCACTGAAGCTTTCTTT. The chain couples TRBV5-1 to TRBJ1-1, with D possibly being TRBD1 (6 bases). V gave up 3 bases and J gave up 4 bases, with 13 bases separating them. The CDR3 runs 14 residues. CDR1 SGHRS and CDR2 YFSETQ come from the germline V gene.

This chain uses TRBV5-1 with TRBJ2-1; no firm D call. The germline V gene encodes CDR1 SGHRS and CDR2 YFSETQ. This CDR3 contains 14 residues. V lost 0 bases to trimming and J lost 8 bases, with 12 bases between them. The CDR3: CASSLASGNHEQFF. DNA of the CDR3: TGCGCCAGCAGCTTGGCGTCAGGTAACCATGAGCAGTTCTTC. Based on the CDR3 plus reference TRBV5-1 and TRBJ2-1, the full variable domain is KAGVTQTPRYLIKTRGQQVTLSCSPISGHRSVSWYQQTPGQGLQFLFEYFSETQRNKGNFPGRFSGRQFSNSRSEMNVSTLELGDSALYLCASSLASGNHEQFFGPGTRLTVL.

The chain joins TRBV13 to TRBJ2-7, with D perhaps TRBD2 (6 bases). Germline CDR1 is PRHDT and CDR2 is FYEKMQ (reference sequence). The V end lost 5 bases, the J end lost 2 bases, and 10 bases lay between the germline ends. The CDR3 sequence is 13 residues long. The CDR3 sequence: CASSPGGAYEQYF. The CDR3 DNA is TGTGCCAGCAGCCCCGGAGGGGCCTACGAGCAGTACTTC.

The chain carries TRBV7-2 and TRBJ2-7; 10 bases match TRBD2. V was pared by 0 bases and J by 3 bases, with 2 bases of the junction left unmatched. From germline, CDR1 is SGHTA and CDR2 FQGNSA. The CDR3 extends over 15 amino acids. CDR3: CASSLASGGIYEQYF. The CDR3 DNA reads as TGTGCCAGCAGCTTAGCTAGCGGGGGGATCTACGAGCAGTACTTC.

The CDR3 protein is CASHPSGQGNQPQHF. CDR3 DNA sequence: TGTGCCAGCCACCCTTCAGGACAGGGCAATCAGCCCCAGCATTTT. The rearrangement uses TRBV28 and TRBJ1-5; 7 bases are a match to TRBD1. V lost 8 bases to trimming and J lost 2 bases; unmatched junction nucleotides: 9. The germline gives CDR1 MDHEN, CDR2 SYDVKM. CDR3 length equals 15 residues.

V usage is TRBV7-2 and J usage is TRBJ2-1; no reliable D call. V was shortened by 4 bases and J by 6 bases, with 10 bases between the two germline ends. Germline CDR1 reads SGHTA; CDR2 reads FQGNSA. CDR3 length: 13 residues. CDR3 DNA: TGTGCCAGCAGCTCGCGCATCTCCAATGAGCAGTTCTTC. The encoded protein is CASSSRISNEQFF.

The chain uses TRBV10-1 and TRBJ2-1; TRBD1 matches at 9 bases. V was pared by 0 bases and J by 7 bases, with 4 bases of the junction left unmatched. The CDR3 contains 15 residues. Per germline, CDR1 WNHNN and CDR2 SYGVQD (reference sequence). The CDR3 DNA follows: TGCGCCAGCAGTGAGTCCGGGACAGGGTTGAATGAGCAGTTCTTC. This translates into CASSESGTGLNEQFF.

This clone is classed as medium-sized by frequency. The V and J genes are TRBV6-6 and TRBJ2-5; D remains ambiguous. The germline gives CDR1 MNHNY, CDR2 SVGAGI (reference sequence). The CDR3 contains 12 residues. The ends were cut back, 4 bases at V and 2 bases at J, with 5 bases in the middle. DNA of the CDR3: TGTGCCAGCAGTTCACTTCAAGAGACCCAGTACTTC. It translates to CASSSLQETQYF.

For the CDR3, the DNA is TGCAGCGTTGAAGGCTCGGCGGGAGGCACCCAAGAGACCCAGTACTTC. Its translation: CSVEGSAGGTQETQYF. This chain connects TRBV29-1 to TRBJ2-5; TRBD2 aligns across 8 bases. V shed 1 base and J 1 base; nucleotides not matched to a gene: 8. From germline, CDR1 is SQVTM and CDR2 ANQGSEA. This CDR3 is 16 amino acids long.

V and J are TRBV5-4 and TRBJ2-3, with 10 bases fitting TRBD2. V lost 1 base and J lost 4; bases outside the gene matches: 3. The CDR3 runs 15 residues. Germline CDR1 and CDR2: SGHNT and YYREEE (reference sequence). The CDR3 DNA follows: TGTGCCAGCAGCTTGCTAGCGGGAGACTCAGATACGCAGTATTTT. Amino acids: CASSLLAGDSDTQYF.

This chain links TRBV5-1 with TRBJ1-1; D possibly corresponds to TRBD1 (6 bases). Germline CDR1 is SGHRS and CDR2 is YFSETQ. The CDR3 covers 14 residues. V was pared by 2 bases and J by 5 bases, with 13 bases between. The CDR3 here is CASSFGQSSTEAFF. The CDR3 region has the DNA TGCGCCAGCAGCTTCGGACAGTCTAGTACTGAAGCTTTCTTT.

The chain links TRBV19 to TRBJ2-1; 10 nucleotides match TRBD1. The CDR3 contains 15 residues. The V gene's germline CDR1 is LNHDA and CDR2 SQIVND (reference sequence). V was clipped by 6 bases and J by 2 bases; unmatched bases: 4. In DNA, the CDR3 is TGTGCCAGTAGCCGGGACAGGGGCGCCTACAATGAGCAGTTCTTC. Encoded protein: CASSRDRGAYNEQFF.

This chain uses TRBV5-5 with TRBJ1-5; 8 bases agree with TRBD1. Germline V gene lookup returns CDR1 SGHKS and CDR2 YYEKEE (reference sequence). This CDR3 spans 16 amino acids. V was pared by 5 bases and J by 5 bases, with 12 bases of the junction left unmatched. The CDR3 DNA follows: TGTGCCAGCAGACCAACAGCAGGGGGCGCAGATCAGCCCCAGCATTTT. Translation gives CASRPTAGGADQPQHF.

CDR3 coding DNA: TGCGCCAGCAGCTCGGGGGGGAACGCTGCCTACGAGCAGTACTTC. Protein: CASSSGGNAAYEQYF. The gene calls are TRBV5-1 and TRBJ2-7; 8 bases align to TRBD2. V gave up 3 bases and J gave up 2 bases; unmatched junction bases: 7. The CDR3 runs 15 residues. Looked up from germline, CDR1 is SGHRS and CDR2 is YFSETQ.

The J gene is TRBJ2-7, the V gene TRBV30, with 7 positions matching TRBD1. The CDR3 contains 15 residues. Germline values: CDR1 GTSNPN, CDR2 SVGIG (reference sequence). Trimming at V came to 0 bases and at J to 3 bases, leaving 8 bases not matched to a gene. The CDR3 region is CAWSVQGLSLYEQYF. As DNA, the CDR3 is TGTGCCTGGAGTGTACAGGGGCTAAGCCTCTACGAGCAGTACTTC.

The chain has TRBV5-5 and TRBJ1-6; D gene ambiguous. The CDR3 extends over 16 amino acids. The germline V gene has CDR1 SGHKS and CDR2 YYEKEE (reference sequence). V was cut by 4 bases and J by 5 bases, with 16 bases left in between. CDR3 sequence: CASSASSGVNNSPLHF. Written as DNA, the CDR3 is TGTGCCAGCAGCGCCTCATCCGGGGTCAATAATTCACCCCTCCACTTT.

The chain is built from TRBV5-1 and TRBJ1-1; possibly TRBD1 for D (5 bases). Germline V lookup: CDR1 SGHRS, CDR2 YFSETQ. The length of the CDR3 is 13 residues. Trimming pared 2 bases from V and 5 bases from J, leaving 10 bases between. The CDR3, as DNA: TGCGCCAGCAGCTTCTCGACAGATACTGAAGCTTTCTTT. It specifies CASSFSTDTEAFF.

J is TRBJ2-5 and V is TRBV7-9; 8 nucleotides align to TRBD2. Germline V gene sequence: CDR1 SEHNR, CDR2 FQNEAQ (reference sequence). The CDR3 extends over 13 amino acids. With V trimmed by 5 bases and J by 4 bases, 3 bases remained unmatched. The CDR3 sequence: CASSPGGRETQYF. CDR3 bases: TGTGCCAGCAGCCCGGGGGGGCGAGAGACCCAGTACTTC.

Details on this clone: The junction departs from germline at one end; a sequencing error may be responsible. The chain combines TRBV7-6 with TRBJ2-7; 15 bases match TRBD2. Germline assignment: CDR1 SGHVS and CDR2 FNYEAQ. The CDR3 is made up of 18 amino acids. CDR3: CASSLGVGLAGGSSEQYF. CDR3 DNA sequence: TGTGCCAGCAGCTTAGGGGTCGGACTAGCGGGAGGGTCCTCCGAGCAGTACTTC.

The chain employs TRBV27 and TRBJ2-5; possibly TRBD2 for D (6 bases). V was cut by 4 bases and J by 5 bases, with 14 bases left in between. Per germline, CDR1 MNHEY and CDR2 SMNVEV (reference sequence). The CDR3 has 14 residues. The CDR3 region has the DNA TGTGCCAGCAGTTCCCGGGACTCCGTGGAGACCCAGTACTTC. Its protein is CASSSRDSVETQYF.